The 11 T cell receptor beta chains below were found in one sample sequenced in a study of cytomegalovirus exposure and HLA in healthy donors. PCR involved 60 Vbeta and 13 Jbeta primers. This table comes from immunoSEQ multiplex PCR, and its TCRdb copy is limited to in-frame clones, with some not included. The table includes 120,000 to 150,000 clones, roughly 88% detected once. Sequencing was carried out using PBMCs. The receptors here all came from a woman between 40 and 50 years old in good health and CMV-seronegative.

The rearrangement links TRBV4-2 to TRBJ2-5, with 13 bases that match TRBD2. Germline-derived CDR1 and CDR2 are LGHNA and YNFKEQ. The ends lost 4 bases at V and 11 bases at J; junction bases unmatched: 10. There are 15 residues in the CDR3. CDR3 sequence (DNA): TGTGCCAGCAGCCTTGGACTAGCGGGAGAGGGGGAGCAGTACTTC. Encoded protein: CASSLGLAGEGEQYF.

CDR3 in DNA: TGTGCCAGCAGTTTACCCCAGGGGGGCGCTGAAGCTTTCTTT. It is translated as CASSLPQGGAEAFF. The chain links TRBV28 to TRBJ1-1; 7 bases are a match to TRBD1. V gave up 2 bases and J gave up 6 bases; unmatched junction bases: 6. CDR3 length: 14 residues. Germline CDR1 reads MDHEN; CDR2 reads SYDVKM.

The chain recombines TRBV18 with TRBJ2-2, with a possible D match to TRBD1 (7 bases). V lost 1 base, J lost 5 bases, and 11 bases lay in between. This CDR3 has 15 residues. Germline V CDR1 and CDR2: KGHSH, LQKENI. CDR3 sequence (DNA): TGTGCCAGCTCACCACGGCAGGGGGGTACCGGGGAGCTGTTTTTT. Translation gives CASSPRQGGTGELFF.

This clone came up a few times. The chain links TRBV11-3 to TRBJ2-2; 16 positions agree with TRBD2. Germline V gene data show CDR1 as SGHNT and CDR2 as YENEEA. CDR3 length equals 19 residues. J gave up 0 bases and V 3 bases, and 4 bases lay outside the gene matches. The CDR3 loop is CASSLGLAGGNTNTGELFF. The CDR3 DNA is TGTGCCAGCAGCTTGGGACTAGCGGGAGGGAATACGAACACCGGGGAGCTGTTTTTT.

This rearrangement joins TRBV7-9 to TRBJ1-2; 7 nucleotides agree with TRBD1. Germline values: CDR1 SEHNR, CDR2 FQNEAQ (reference sequence). V was clipped by 1 base and J by 8 bases; unmatched bases: 4. The CDR3 loop spans 13 amino acids. The CDR3 is CASSLEQGRGYTF. The CDR3 nucleotides read TGTGCCAGCAGCTTAGAACAGGGGAGAGGCTACACCTTC.

This chain connects TRBV13 to TRBJ2-7; maybe TRBD2 (5 bases). CDR3 length: 15 residues. Trimming took off 5 bases at V and 1 base at J, with 15 bases between the two ends. CDR1 is PRHDT and CDR2 is FYEKMQ in the germline V gene (reference sequence). The CDR3 sequence: CASSLERRGSYEQYF. CDR3 bases: TGTGCCAGCAGCCTAGAACGGCGCGGGTCCTACGAGCAGTACTTC. Full variable domain (missing parts from reference TRBV13 and TRBJ2-7): AAGVIQSPRHLIKEKRETATLKCYPIPRHDTVYWYQQGPGQDPQFLISFYEKMQSDKGSIPDRFSAQQFSDYHSELNMSSLELGDSALYFCASSLERRGSYEQYFGPGTRLTVT.

This clone was observed a handful of times. The genes are TRBV4-1 and TRBJ2-1; maybe TRBD2 (6 bases). Trimming pared 1 base from V and 7 bases from J, leaving 11 bases between. This CDR3 spans 14 amino acids. Per the germline V gene, CDR1 is MGHRA and CDR2 is YSYEKL. This CDR3 reads CASSQVGTLNEQFF. The CDR3 bases are TGCGCCAGCAGCCAAGTTGGGACTTTGAATGAGCAGTTCTTC.

The rearrangement links TRBV7-2 to TRBJ2-7; 8 nucleotides match TRBD2. V trimming: 4 bases; J trimming: 7 bases; junction bases outside the gene matches: 6. Per the germline V gene, CDR1 is SGHTA and CDR2 is FQGNSA. The CDR3 has 13 residues. The chain's CDR3 is CASSSRREGEQYF. In DNA form, the CDR3 reads TGTGCCAGCAGCTCGAGACGGGAGGGAGAGCAGTACTTC.

The gene calls are TRBV18 and TRBJ1-5; D is ambiguous. This CDR3 is 13 amino acids long. The germline V gene has CDR1 KGHSH and CDR2 LQKENI. V was clipped by 3 bases and J by 3 bases, with 6 bases between them. The DNA for the CDR3 is TGTGCCAGCTCACCGGGCCACAATCAGCCCCAGCATTTT. The encoded protein is CASSPGHNQPQHF.

This clone was seen a single time. The junction departs from germline at one end; a sequencing error may be responsible. This sequence joins TRBV7-9 and TRBJ1-1; D is ambiguous. Germline V CDR1 and CDR2: SEHNR, FQNEAQ (reference sequence). CDR3 length: 12 amino acids. CDR3 protein: CSSSLEATEAFF. CDR3 nucleotides: TGTTCCAGCAGCTTAGAAGCTACTGAAGCTTTCTTT. Full variable domain (rest looked up from reference TRBV7-9 and TRBJ1-1): DTGVSQNPRHKITKRGQNVTFRCDPISEHNRLYWYRQTLGQGPEFLTYFQNEAQLEKSRLLSDRFSAERPKGSFSTLEIQRTEQGDSAMYLCSSSLEATEAFFGQGTRLTVV.

The gene calls are TRBV6-5 and TRBJ2-1, with 9 bases identical to TRBD2. Losses at the gene ends were 2 bases for V and 7 bases for J; bases not matched to a gene: 6. The germline CDR1 and CDR2 sequences are MNHEY and SVGAGI. The CDR3 length is 15 residues. The CDR3 reads CASSYGAGGRNEQFF. CDR3 coding DNA: TGTGCCAGCAGTTACGGGGCGGGAGGGCGGAATGAGCAGTTCTTC.